Listed here is a single TCR beta chain. What it binds is unknown. Quantitative barcoded 5'-RACE was used to prepare TCR beta libraries. TCRdb passed the 5' RACE reads through MiXCR, listing each CDR3 protein once. The sample lists a few hundred thousand distinct CDR3 sequences; 15% to 20% were seen once. Germline V gene data show CDR1 as SGHAT and CDR2 as FQNNGV. This CDR3 has 15 amino acids. Trimming took 3 bases from V and 5 from J, leaving 14 bases between them. The sample comes from a study of CD8 T cells in ankylosing spondylitis. Whole-study results and caveats: Made up of eight highly homologous variants, a TCR beta motif appeared characteristic of ankylosing spondylitis blood. With a CD8+ phenotype, disease-linked clones were relatively rare in peripheral blood.

Sequencing input: blood, either unsorted or a sorted T cell fraction (not recorded which). V gene TRBV11-2 combines with J gene TRBJ2-1; maybe TRBD1 (6 bases). The receptor was derived from a male donor with ankylosing spondylitis. Written as DNA, the CDR3 is TGTGCCAGCAGCTTCATCCCGACAGGTAACAATGAGCAGTTCTTC. Protein: CASSFIPTGNNEQFF.